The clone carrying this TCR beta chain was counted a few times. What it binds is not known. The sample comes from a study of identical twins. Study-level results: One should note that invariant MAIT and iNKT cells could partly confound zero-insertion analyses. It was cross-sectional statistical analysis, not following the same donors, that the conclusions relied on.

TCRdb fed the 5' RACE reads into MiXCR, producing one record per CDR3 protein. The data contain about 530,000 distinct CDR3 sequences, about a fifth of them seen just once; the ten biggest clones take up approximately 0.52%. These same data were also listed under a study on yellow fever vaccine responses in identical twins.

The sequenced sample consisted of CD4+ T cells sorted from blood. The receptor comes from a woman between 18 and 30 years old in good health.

For the CDR3, the DNA is TGTGCCAGCAGCCAAGAACTTCGGGGGGGATCTTACAATGAGCAGTTCTTC. This sequence encodes CASSQELRGGSYNEQFF. V and J are TRBV3-1 and TRBJ2-1, with 8 bases lining up with TRBD2. The V gene end was trimmed by 0 bases and the J gene end by 4 bases; junction bases not matched to a gene: 8. Germline values: CDR1 LGHDT, CDR2 YNNKEL (reference sequence). The CDR3 loop spans 17 amino acids.